This T cell receptor (beta chain) is from a study of T-cell reconstitution after alpha-beta-depleted transplantation in children. Study-wide points: Diversity and T-cell counts at one year after transplant derived mostly from new T cells. Approximately two months post-transplant, alpha-beta T cells reportedly originated from several hundred expanded graft clones. Surviving thymic progenitors and recipient T cells were the source of high TCRbeta diversity at day 60 in some patients.

The ends were cut back, 6 bases at V and 3 bases at J, with 15 bases in the middle. Germline lookup yields CDR1 DFQATT and CDR2 SNEGSKA (reference sequence). The CDR3 covers 13 residues. This clonotype was detected ten times or more. Its specificity is not known. Unique molecular identifiers were used to barcode this TCRbeta library. TCRdb reanalysed the PCR reads using MiXCR and keeps one entry per CDR3 protein. The sample consists of 140,000 or so distinct CDR3 sequences, around 8.5% of them appearing once. The V and J genes are TRBV20-1 and TRBJ2-7, with D tentatively TRBD1 (6 bases). The sequence derives from a female patient between 2 and 10 years old who had a stem cell transplant for congenital amegakaryocytic thrombocytopenia, so the T cells may come from the graft donor. This material consisted of PBMCs, mostly from graft donor cells, taken 180 days after TCRalphabeta/CD19-depleted stem cell transplant. The CDR3 region has the DNA TGCAGTGCCCTTTACAGGGCTAACTACGAGCAGTACTTC. This encodes CSALYRANYEQYF.